This T cell receptor beta chain originates from a study of Ad26.COV2.S vaccination and SARS-CoV-2 variants. Turning to the study itself: Within the COV1001 Ad26.COV2.S trial arm, the donor was enrolled.

Study results and caveats: The analyses of TCR breadth and depth may have understated the size of total T cell responses.

In germline, CDR1 is MNHNY, CDR2 SVGAGI (reference sequence). The CDR3 has 13 residues. After removal of 5 bases from V and 4 bases from J, the junction contained 4 bases not matched to a gene. Treatment here: approximately 18 received Ad26.COV2.S at low or high dose, single or two shots; roughly 5 received placebo; per-sample allocation not given. The investigators took samples on day 63 after the first vaccine or placebo injection. This Boston cohort included adults aged 18-55 years. As regards this clone: Its antigen is not identified.

The protocol was immunoSEQ multiplex PCR, while the TCRdb copy is restricted to in-frame clones and leaves out a portion. The sample contains about 250,000 clones, 70% to 90% of which appear only once. The material was peripheral blood, obtained in a trial of Ad26.COV2.S vaccine versus placebo. The TCR was taken from a person between 18 and 65 years old who received the Ad26.COV2.S COVID-19 vaccine or a placebo. The chain joins TRBV6-6 to TRBJ1-2, with 7 nucleotides matching TRBD1. CDR3 nucleotide sequence: TGTGCCAGCAGTGCGGCAGGGGGCTATGGCTACACCTTC. Protein: CASSAAGGYGYTF.